This T cell receptor beta chain was profiled in a study of T cell changes during pregnancy in multiple sclerosis. The table came from immunoSEQ multiplex PCR; TCRdb's copy has only in-frame clones and leaves some out. The sample contains under 60,000 clones, roughly 95% of which appear only once. Germline CDR1 MNHNY, CDR2 SVGAGI (reference sequence). The CDR3 runs 14 residues. V gave up 3 bases and J gave up 6 bases, with 12 bases separating them. The gene calls are TRBV6-6 and TRBJ2-1; D is unclear. Sequencing was performed on CD4+ T cells from peripheral blood mononuclear cells, taken in the third trimester of pregnancy. The TCR originated in a female donor with multiple sclerosis, enrolled in a pregnancy study. Written as DNA, the CDR3 is TGTGCCAGCAGTTATCCGGGTAGCAGCAATGAGCAGTTCTTC. Residues: CASSYPGSSNEQFF.